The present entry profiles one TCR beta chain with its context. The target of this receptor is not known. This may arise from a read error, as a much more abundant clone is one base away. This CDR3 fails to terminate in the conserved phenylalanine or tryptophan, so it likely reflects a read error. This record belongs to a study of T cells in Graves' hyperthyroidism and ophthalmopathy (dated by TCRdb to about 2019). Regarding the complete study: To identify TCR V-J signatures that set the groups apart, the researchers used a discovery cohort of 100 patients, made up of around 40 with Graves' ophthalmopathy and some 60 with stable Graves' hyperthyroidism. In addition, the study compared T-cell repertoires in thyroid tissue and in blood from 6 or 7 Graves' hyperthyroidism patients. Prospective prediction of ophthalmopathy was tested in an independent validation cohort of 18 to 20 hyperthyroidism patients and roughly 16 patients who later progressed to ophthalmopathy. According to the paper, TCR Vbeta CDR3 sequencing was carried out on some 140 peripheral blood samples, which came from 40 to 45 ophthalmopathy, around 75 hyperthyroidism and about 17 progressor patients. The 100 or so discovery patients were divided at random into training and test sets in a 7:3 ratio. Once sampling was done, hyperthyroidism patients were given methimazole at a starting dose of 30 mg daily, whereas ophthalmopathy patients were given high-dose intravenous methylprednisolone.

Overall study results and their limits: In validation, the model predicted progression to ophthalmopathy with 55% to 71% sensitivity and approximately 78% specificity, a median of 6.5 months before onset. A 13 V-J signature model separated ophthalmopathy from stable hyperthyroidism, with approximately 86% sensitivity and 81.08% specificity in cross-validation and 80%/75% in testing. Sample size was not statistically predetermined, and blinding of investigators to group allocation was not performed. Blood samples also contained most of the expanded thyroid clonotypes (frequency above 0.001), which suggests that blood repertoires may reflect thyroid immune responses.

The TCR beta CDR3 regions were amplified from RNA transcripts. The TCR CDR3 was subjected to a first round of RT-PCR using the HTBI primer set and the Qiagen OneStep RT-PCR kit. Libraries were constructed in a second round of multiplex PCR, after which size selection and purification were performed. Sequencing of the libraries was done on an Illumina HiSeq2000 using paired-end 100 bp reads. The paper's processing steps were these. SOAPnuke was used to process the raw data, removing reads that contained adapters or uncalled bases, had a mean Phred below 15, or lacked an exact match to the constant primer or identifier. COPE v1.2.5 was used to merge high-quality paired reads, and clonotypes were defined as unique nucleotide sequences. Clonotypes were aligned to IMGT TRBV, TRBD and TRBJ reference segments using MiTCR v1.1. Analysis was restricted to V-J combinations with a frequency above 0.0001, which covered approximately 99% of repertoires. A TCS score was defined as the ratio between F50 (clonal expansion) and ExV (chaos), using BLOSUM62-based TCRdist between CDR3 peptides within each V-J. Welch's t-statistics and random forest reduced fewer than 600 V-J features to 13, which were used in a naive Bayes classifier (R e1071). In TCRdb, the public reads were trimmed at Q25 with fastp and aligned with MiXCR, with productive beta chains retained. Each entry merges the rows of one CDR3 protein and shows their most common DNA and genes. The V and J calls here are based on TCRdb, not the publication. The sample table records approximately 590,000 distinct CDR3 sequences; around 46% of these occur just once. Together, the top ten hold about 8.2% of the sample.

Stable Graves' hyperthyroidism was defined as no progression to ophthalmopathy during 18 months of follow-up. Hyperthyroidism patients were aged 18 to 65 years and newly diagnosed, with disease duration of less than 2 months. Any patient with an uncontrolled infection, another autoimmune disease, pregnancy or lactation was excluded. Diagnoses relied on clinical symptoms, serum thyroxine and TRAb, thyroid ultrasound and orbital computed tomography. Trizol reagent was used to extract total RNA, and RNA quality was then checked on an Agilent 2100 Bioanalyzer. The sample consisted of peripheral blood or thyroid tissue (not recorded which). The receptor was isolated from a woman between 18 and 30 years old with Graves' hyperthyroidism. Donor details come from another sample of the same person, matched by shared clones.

The CDR3 in this case is CSALEGGGPYEQYL. The nucleotide sequence reads as follows: TGCAGTGCTCTAGAGGGGGGCGGTCCCTACGAGCAGTACCTC. The rearranged segments are TRBV20-1 and TRBJ2-7; the D gene assignment is perhaps TRBD1 or TRBD2, with each matching 6 bases. V sheds 5 bases and J sheds 2 bases, leaving 16 bases between their ends. The CDR3 is 14 amino acids in total, end residues counted. Only the CDR3 DNA is retained, 42 bases long and in frame from the first base. According to the germline V gene (reference sequence), CDR1 reads DFQATT and CDR2 reads SNEGSKA.